Listed below are T cell receptor beta chains from one sample, sequenced in a study of PD-L1 blockade in urothelial cancer. Using immunoSEQ multiplex PCR, the repertoire was profiled, and TCRdb retains in-frame clones only, with some absent. This sample yields some 84,000 clones, of which approximately 90% are seen a single time; 5% to 6% belongs to the top ten. The sequencing used PBMCs, collected around atezolizumab (anti-PD-L1) treatment. These TCRs come from a woman aged 70 to 79 with urothelial cancer. Each CDR3 is given with its conserved first and last residue. Each record gives: D gene, clone size, V gene, J gene, CDR3 protein, CDR3 DNA. The D gene is left open where the match is weak. Size tells how often a clone was seen (once, few, many) or the class of an expanded clone, and some rows leave it out.

TRBD1	-	TRBV4-2	TRBJ2-3	CASSPKGAGDTQYF	TGTGCCAGCAGCCCGAAGGGGGCCGGGGATACGCAGTATTTT
TRBD1	-	TRBV30	TRBJ1-2	CAWRDRALLYGYTF	TGTGCCTGGAGGGACAGGGCCCTCCTTTATGGCTACACCTTC
TRBD1	once	TRBV29-1	TRBJ2-7	CSVEDFSDRGYLEQYF	TGCAGCGTTGAAGATTTTTCGGACAGGGGCTACTTGGAGCAGTACTTC
TRBD1	-	TRBV7-2	TRBJ2-1	CASSATGVATTQFF	TGTGCCAGCAGCGCGACAGGGGTAGCGACAACGCAGTTCTTC
TRBD1	-	TRBV7-2	TRBJ2-7	CASSLDRFGEQYF	TGTGCCAGCAGCTTGGACAGGTTTGGCGAGCAGTACTTC
-	-	TRBV5-1	TRBJ2-3	CASSPRAEHTDTQYF	TGCGCCAGCAGCCCGAGAGCGGAGCACACAGATACGCAGTATTTT
-	-	TRBV28	TRBJ1-3	CASSPGLDGNTIYF	TGTGCCAGCAGTCCGGGACTAGATGGAAACACCATATATTTT
TRBD1	-	TRBV13	TRBJ1-2	CASSRTGNYGYTF	TGTGCCAGCAGCAGGACAGGGAACTATGGCTACACCTTC
-	few	TRBV5-4	TRBJ2-7	CASSLDSGSYEQYF	TGTGCCAGCAGCTTGGACAGCGGGTCCTACGAGCAGTACTTC
TRBD2	-	TRBV9	TRBJ2-1	CASSVDAGAAGVGNEQFF	TGTGCCAGCAGCGTAGATGCAGGGGCAGCGGGAGTTGGAAATGAGCAGTTCTTC
TRBD1	-	TRBV19	TRBJ1-1	CASSTSGGGNTEAFF	TGTGCCAGTAGTACCTCAGGGGGCGGGAACACTGAAGCTTTCTTT
-	few	TRBV6-5	TRBJ1-2	CASSYDTSNYGYTF	TGTGCCAGCAGTTACGACACCTCTAACTATGGCTACACCTTC
TRBD2	once	TRBV18	TRBJ2-7	CASSPTSGSPWEQYF	TGTGCCAGCTCACCCACTAGCGGGAGCCCCTGGGAGCAGTACTTC
-	-	TRBV11-2	TRBJ2-5	CASSSIGGGETQYF	TGTGCCAGCAGCTCAATAGGGGGGGGCGAGACCCAGTACTTC
-	-	TRBV9	TRBJ2-1	CASSVADNYNEQFF	TGTGCCAGCAGCGTAGCGGACAACTACAATGAGCAGTTCTTC
-	few	TRBV9	TRBJ2-1	CASSVGQGRVNEQFF	TGTGCCAGCAGCGTAGGTCAGGGAAGGGTCAATGAGCAGTTCTTC
TRBD1	-	TRBV7-2	TRBJ1-1	CASSFGWTGETEAFF	TGTGCCAGCAGCTTCGGCTGGACAGGGGAGACTGAAGCTTTCTTT
TRBD2	few	TRBV28	TRBJ2-2	CASSLDLWTSGRSSTGELFF	TGTGCCAGCAGTTTAGACTTATGGACTAGCGGGAGGTCCAGTACCGGGGAGCTGTTTTTT
TRBD2	-	TRBV5-1	TRBJ2-5	CASSLLGGGASETQYF	TGCGCCAGCAGCTTGTTGGGCGGGGGGGCCAGTGAGACCCAGTACTTC
-	-	TRBV7-2	TRBJ1-2	CASSLVEGMNYGYTF	TGTGCCAGCAGCTTAGTCGAGGGAATGAACTATGGCTACACCTTC
-	-	TRBV5-1	TRBJ2-2	CASSSGSGGELFF	TGCGCCAGCAGCTCGGGGTCAGGCGGGGAGCTGTTTTTT
-	-	TRBV29-1	TRBJ2-5	CSVGQETQYF	TGCAGCGTCGGTCAAGAGACCCAGTACTTC
-	-	TRBV30	TRBJ1-2	CAWRAPGGGDNYGYTF	TGTGCCTGGAGAGCACCCGGTGGGGGGGACAACTATGGCTACACCTTC
-	-	TRBV20-1	TRBJ2-5	CSPSFLGTQYF	TGCAGCCCAAGCTTCCTTGGGACCCAGTACTTC
TRBD2	few	TRBV28	TRBJ2-7	CASSHREPGLAGEPYEQYF	TGTGCCAGCAGCCATCGTGAACCGGGACTAGCGGGGGAACCCTACGAGCAGTACTTC
-	once	TRBV2	TRBJ2-2	CASSVVRESTGELFF	TGTGCCAGCAGTGTGGTCAGGGAATCGACCGGGGAGCTGTTTTTT
-	-	TRBV30	TRBJ1-1	CAWSRGMGDTEAFF	TGTGCCTGGAGTCGGGGGATGGGCGACACTGAAGCTTTCTTT
TRBD2	-	TRBV11-2	TRBJ2-3	CASSLGSSGGVDTQYF	TGTGCCAGCAGCTTAGGTTCCAGCGGGGGGGTGGATACGCAGTATTTT
TRBD1	-	TRBV18	TRBJ1-3	CASSPPGQGAGNTIYF	TGTGCCAGCTCACCACCGGGACAGGGGGCTGGAAACACCATATATTTT
TRBD2	-	TRBV29-1	TRBJ2-7	CSVGWLAGRTYEQYF	TGCAGCGTTGGGTGGCTAGCGGGAAGAACCTACGAGCAGTACTTC
TRBD2	-	TRBV6-4	TRBJ2-7	CASSDGGGPYEQYF	TGTGCCAGCAGTGATGGGGGAGGGCCCTACGAGCAGTACTTC
-	-	TRBV27	TRBJ2-7	CASMRAYEQYF	TGTGCCAGCATGCGAGCCTACGAGCAGTACTTC
TRBD1	-	TRBV18	TRBJ2-5	CASSYDRAETQYF	TGTGCCAGCTCATATGACAGGGCGGAGACCCAGTACTTC
TRBD1	-	TRBV13	TRBJ1-1	CASSGLGGGDTEAFF	TGTGCCAGCAGCGGCCTAGGGGGCGGAGACACTGAAGCTTTCTTT
-	-	TRBV30	TRBJ2-1	CAWSGGREVF	TGTGCCTGGAGTGGTGGCAGGGAGGTCTTC
TRBD2	-	TRBV5-4	TRBJ2-3	CASSSTSGVWNTQYF	TGTGCCAGCAGCTCGACTAGCGGGGTTTGGAATACGCAGTATTTT
TRBD2	-	TRBV7-9	TRBJ2-7	CASSLGLAGGLSYEQYF	TGTGCCAGCAGCTTAGGGCTAGCGGGAGGCCTCTCCTACGAGCAGTACTTC
TRBD1	few	TRBV29-1	TRBJ2-7	CSARDSNYEQYF	TGCAGCGCCCGGGACAGCAACTACGAGCAGTACTTC
TRBD2	-	TRBV5-1	TRBJ2-7	CASTPGGGGPGEQYF	TGCGCCAGCACACCGGGAGGGGGAGGGCCAGGCGAGCAGTACTTC
TRBD2	-	TRBV11-1	TRBJ2-1	CASSASGIRRDEQFF	TGTGCCAGCAGCGCTAGCGGGATTCGCAGGGATGAGCAGTTCTTC
TRBD1	-	TRBV19	TRBJ1-1	CASQIGTGNTEAFF	TGTGCCAGCCAGATTGGGACAGGGAACACTGAAGCTTTCTTT
TRBD1	few	TRBV5-4	TRBJ2-1	CASSRDRDGEQFF	TGTGCCAGCAGCAGGGACAGGGATGGTGAGCAGTTCTTC
-	-	TRBV20-1	TRBJ2-5	CSARLGRTQYF	TGCAGTGCCCGACTAGGCCGGACCCAGTACTTC
-	-	TRBV6-6	TRBJ1-4	CASSYATGDNEKLFF	TGTGCCAGCAGTTACGCGACAGGCGATAATGAAAAACTGTTTTTT
TRBD1	few	TRBV4-2	TRBJ2-7	CASSQELGQGSLGEQYF	TGTGCCAGCAGCCAAGAATTAGGACAGGGAAGTTTGGGCGAGCAGTACTTC